This T cell receptor beta chain was recovered during a study of blood T cells in healthy people across ages. The CDR3 sequence is 14 residues long. Trimming cost V 4 bases and J 1 base; bases outside gene matches: 4. The germline CDR1 and CDR2 sequences are SGHAT and FQNNGV. The authors isolated at least 6 million PBMCs per sample. Total RNA was extracted at no less than 5 micrograms per sample. This clonotype showed up just a few times. A second PCR of about 7 to 12 cycles used a sample-barcoded 5' primer and a J-beta primer mix. From the 5' RACE reads, TCRdb called clonotypes with MiXCR, one entry per CDR3 protein. This sample has 800,000 to 1,300,000 distinct CDR3 sequences, with under 30% found just once. These data were likewise used in another study, on T cells of mothers and their children.

The genes are TRBV11-2 and TRBJ2-7; TRBD2 agrees at 7 bases. The sequenced sample was blood. The sequence came from a girl aged 2-9 years in good health. For the CDR3, the DNA is TGTGCCAGCAGCTCGTGGGAGGGTTCCTACGAGCAGTACTTC. This gives the protein CASSSWEGSYEQYF.